This T cell receptor beta chain was observed in a study of type 1 and type 2 diabetes patients. Between the trimmed V and J ends, which lost 5 bases and 5 bases, there was a span of 7 bases. Germline V gives CDR1 SGHTA, CDR2 FQGTGA. The CDR3 length is 12 residues. Genomic DNA was the PCR template. Amplification of the beta chain CDR3 used 30 forward and 13 reverse multiplex primers. TCRdb reprocessed the multiplex PCR reads with MiXCR, giving one entry per CDR3 protein. The sample includes approximately 260,000 distinct CDR3 sequences, around 50% of them seen just once. The V call is TRBV7-3, the J call TRBJ1-3; D is undetermined. The origin of this receptor is a man aged 18 to 35 with type 2 diabetes. The sample consisted of peripheral blood mononuclear cells (PBMCs). In DNA form, the CDR3 reads TGTGCCAGCAGCGACCCAAGAAACACCATATATTTT. It translates to CASSDPRNTIYF.